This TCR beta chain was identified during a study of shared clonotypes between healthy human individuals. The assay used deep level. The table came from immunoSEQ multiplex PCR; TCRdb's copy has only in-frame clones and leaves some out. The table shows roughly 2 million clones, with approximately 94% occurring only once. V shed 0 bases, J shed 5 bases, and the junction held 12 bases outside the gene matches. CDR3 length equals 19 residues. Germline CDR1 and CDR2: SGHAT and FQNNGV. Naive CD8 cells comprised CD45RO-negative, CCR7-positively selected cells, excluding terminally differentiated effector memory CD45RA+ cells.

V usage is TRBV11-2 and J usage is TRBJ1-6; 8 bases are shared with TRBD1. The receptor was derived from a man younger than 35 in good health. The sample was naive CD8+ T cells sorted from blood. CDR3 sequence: CASSLDVFMETGDNSPLHF. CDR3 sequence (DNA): TGTGCCAGCAGCTTAGATGTTTTTATGGAGACAGGGGATAATTCACCCCTCCACTTT.